Given below is one T cell receptor beta chain in context. Its antigen has not been determined. This sample was taken from a study of monozygotic twins with inflammatory bowel disease (dated by TCRdb to the late 2010s). Some background on the complete study: The full study comprised 30 or so monozygotic twin pairs: nine German pairs (four IBD-concordant, five IBD-discordant) and 19 IBD-discordant Danish pairs. Each individual had, on average, about 151 000 unique TCRalpha sequences and 181 000 unique TCRbeta sequences available for analysis. Within discordant pairs, disease-associated traits were sought mainly by comparing IBD patients with their genetically identical healthy co-twins.

General conclusions and limits of the study: Repertoire similarity did not differ between concordant and discordant twins, possibly due to limited statistical power. Compared with healthy twins, IBD patients shared fewer clonotypes with other individuals, and the difference was most pronounced in patients with signs of disease activity. A decrease in TCRbeta repertoire diversity, as measured by inverse Simpson index, was observed in IBD patients compared with their healthy co-twins. No single strong signal or clonotype linked to IBD turned up in the results, so the idea that one exists was not supported. Because patients received different immunosuppressive treatments, the repertoires may have picked up extra background noise and variability between individuals. Different T cell subtypes could not be distinguished in the analysis.

From each donor, a roughly 2.7 ml peripheral blood sample was drawn into PAXgene tubes and stored at -80 degrees C. Without T cell sorting, total RNA was isolated from whole blood using the PAXgene blood miRNA kit on an automated QIAcube. Peripheral blood from monozygotic twin pairs who were concordant or discordant for inflammatory bowel disease underwent deep TCRalpha and TCRbeta repertoire profiling using unique molecular barcoding. Smoking habits were recorded for all twin pairs, with individuals classified as current, former or never smokers. The method was 5' RACE. The input for every TCR library was 3500 ng of total RNA. For each sample, cDNA was synthesized in eight separate reactions using SMARTScribe reverse transcriptase. Unique molecular identifiers containing a 6-nucleotide sample barcode were introduced through template switching during cDNA synthesis. TCRalpha and TCRbeta cDNA was amplified in two nested PCRs of about 17 and 10 cycles, and bead purification was carried out after each PCR. Before amplification, the cDNA was both treated with uracil DNA-glycosylase and purified with the QIAquick PCR purification kit. The second PCR added Illumina TruSeq-compatible adapters along with sample-specific barcodes. TapeStation and Qubit were used to check library quality and concentration, and around 4.5 ng of each library went into the pool. Sequencing of the pooled libraries was done on an Illumina HiSeq2500 single-index Rapid Run using custom sequencing primers and 2 x 100 bp reads. Under the source paper's analysis protocol: MiGEC version 1.2.6 was used for UMI-based consensus assembly to correct PCR and sequencing errors. MiXCR version 2.1.1 handled V(D)J alignment, clonotype assembly and CDR3 extraction. Normalisation of gene usage, clonotype sharing and MAIT/NKT TCR abundance was achieved by analysing the top 1000, 10 000 and 20 000 clonotypes per sample. Diversity was computed as the inverse Simpson index with the vegan R package after downsampling to 27 000 UMIs. Paired Mann-Whitney U tests were applied to discordant twin pairs, and Benjamini-Hochberg correction was used for multiple testing. TCRdb reprocessed the reads, so every CDR3 protein sequence counts as one entry and DNA is not shown. The V and J calls and clone size come from TCRdb's table, not from the authors' own analysis. This sample's clone table shows approximately 160,000 distinct CDR3 sequences. The ten top clones hold 6.5% to 9% of the sample.

CDR1 and CDR2 (MNHEY, SMNVEV) derive from the germline V gene (reference sequence). Taken from cysteine to phenylalanine, the CDR3 has 13 residues. No DNA was logged. The chain links TRBV27 with TRBJ2-7; without DNA, the TCRdb call of TRBD2 cannot be checked. This clonotype originated in a human donor with ulcerative colitis or Crohn's disease, or a healthy co-twin of an affected twin (not recorded which). Sequencing was done on a sample of blood. Here the CDR3 is given as CARLSGLLYEQYF.